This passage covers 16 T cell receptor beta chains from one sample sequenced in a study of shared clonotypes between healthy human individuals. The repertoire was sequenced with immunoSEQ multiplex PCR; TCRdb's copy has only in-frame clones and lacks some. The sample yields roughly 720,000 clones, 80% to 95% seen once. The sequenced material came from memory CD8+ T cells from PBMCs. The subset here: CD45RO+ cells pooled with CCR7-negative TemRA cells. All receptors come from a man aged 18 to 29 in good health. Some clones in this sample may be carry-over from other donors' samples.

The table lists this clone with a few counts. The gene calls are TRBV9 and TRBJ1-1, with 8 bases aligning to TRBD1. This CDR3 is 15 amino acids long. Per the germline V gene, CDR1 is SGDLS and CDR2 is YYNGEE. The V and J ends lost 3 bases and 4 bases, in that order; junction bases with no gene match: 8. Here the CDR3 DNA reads TGTGCCAGCAGCGCCAGCTCAGGGGGCCCCACTGAAGCTTTCTTT. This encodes CASSASSGGPTEAFF.

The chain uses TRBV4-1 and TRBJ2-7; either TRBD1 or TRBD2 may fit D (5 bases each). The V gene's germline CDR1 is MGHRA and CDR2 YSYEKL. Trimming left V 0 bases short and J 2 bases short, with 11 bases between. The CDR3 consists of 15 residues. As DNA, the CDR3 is TGCGCCAGCAGCCAAGATTGGGACGGAACCTACGAGCAGTACTTC. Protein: CASSQDWDGTYEQYF.

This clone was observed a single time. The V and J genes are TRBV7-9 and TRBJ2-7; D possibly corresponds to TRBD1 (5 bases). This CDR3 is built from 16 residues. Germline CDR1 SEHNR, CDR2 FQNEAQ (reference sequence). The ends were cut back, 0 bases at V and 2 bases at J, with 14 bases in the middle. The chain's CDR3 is CASSLALGGQTYEQYF. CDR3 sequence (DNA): TGTGCCAGCAGCTTAGCCCTAGGCGGACAAACCTACGAGCAGTACTTC. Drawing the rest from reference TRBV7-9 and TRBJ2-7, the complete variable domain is DTGVSQNPRHKITKRGQNVTFRCDPISEHNRLYWYRQTLGQGPEFLTYFQNEAQLEKSRLLSDRFSAERPKGSFSTLEIQRTEQGDSAMYLCASSLALGGQTYEQYFGPGTRLTVT.

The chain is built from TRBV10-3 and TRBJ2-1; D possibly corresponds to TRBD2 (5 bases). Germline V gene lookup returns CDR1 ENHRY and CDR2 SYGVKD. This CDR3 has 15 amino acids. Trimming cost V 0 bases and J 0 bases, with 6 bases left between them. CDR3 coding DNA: TGTGCCATCAGTGAGTCAGCGGCCTCCTACAATGAGCAGTTCTTC. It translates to CAISESAASYNEQFF.

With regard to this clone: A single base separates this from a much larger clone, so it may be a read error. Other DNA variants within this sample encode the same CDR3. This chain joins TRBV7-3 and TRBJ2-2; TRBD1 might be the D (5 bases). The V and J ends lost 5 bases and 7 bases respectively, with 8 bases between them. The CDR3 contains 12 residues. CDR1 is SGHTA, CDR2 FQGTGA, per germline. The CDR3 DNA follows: TGTGCCAGCAGCCCTCAGGGCGGGGAGCTGTTTTTT. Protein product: CASSPQGGELFF.

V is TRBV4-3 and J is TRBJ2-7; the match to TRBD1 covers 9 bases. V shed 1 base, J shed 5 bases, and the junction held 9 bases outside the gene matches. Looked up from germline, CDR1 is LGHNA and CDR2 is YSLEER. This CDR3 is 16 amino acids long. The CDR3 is CASSQGTGTGLDEQYF. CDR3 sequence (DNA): TGCGCCAGCAGCCAAGGGACCGGGACAGGGCTCGACGAGCAGTACTTC.

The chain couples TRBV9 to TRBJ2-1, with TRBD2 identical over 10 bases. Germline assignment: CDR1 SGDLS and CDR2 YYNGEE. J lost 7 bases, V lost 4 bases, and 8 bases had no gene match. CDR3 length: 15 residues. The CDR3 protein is CASSPASGRGNEQFF. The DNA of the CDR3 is TGTGCCAGCAGCCCCGCTAGCGGGAGAGGTAATGAGCAGTTCTTC.

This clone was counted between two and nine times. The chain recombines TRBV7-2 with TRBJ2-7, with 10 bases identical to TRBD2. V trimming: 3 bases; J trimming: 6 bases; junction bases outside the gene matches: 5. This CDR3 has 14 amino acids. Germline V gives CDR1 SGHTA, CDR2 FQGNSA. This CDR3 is CASSFTSGVGEQYF. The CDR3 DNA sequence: TGTGCCAGCAGCTTCACTAGCGGGGTAGGCGAGCAGTACTTC.

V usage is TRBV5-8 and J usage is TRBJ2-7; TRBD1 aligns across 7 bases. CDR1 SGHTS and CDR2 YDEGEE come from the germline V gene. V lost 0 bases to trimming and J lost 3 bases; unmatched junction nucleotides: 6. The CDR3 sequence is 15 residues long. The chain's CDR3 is CASSLVAGGVYEQYF. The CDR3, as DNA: TGTGCCAGCAGCTTGGTGGCAGGGGGAGTCTACGAGCAGTACTTC.

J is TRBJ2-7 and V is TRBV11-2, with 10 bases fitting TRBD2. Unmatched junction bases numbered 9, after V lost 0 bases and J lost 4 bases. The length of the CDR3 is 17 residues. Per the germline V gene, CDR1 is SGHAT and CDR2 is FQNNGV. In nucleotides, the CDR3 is TGTGCCAGCAGCTTAGATCGGGGATCTAGCGGGAGTTACGAGCAGTACTTC. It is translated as CASSLDRGSSGSYEQYF.

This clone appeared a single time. The CDR3 coding sequence is TGTGCCAGCAGCTCAGGGGCCGCCGTGGGCAATCAGCCCCAGCATTTT. It translates to CASSSGAAVGNQPQHF. V is TRBV7-9 and J is TRBJ1-5; D possibly corresponds to TRBD1 (6 bases). The length of the CDR3 is 16 residues. Germline CDR1 and CDR2: SEHNR and FQNEAQ (reference sequence). The germline V and J ends were trimmed by 4 bases and 2 bases, with 15 bases remaining between them.

CDR3 residues: CASSQAVGRGYNEQFF. In DNA, the CDR3 is TGTGCCAGCAGCCAAGCTGTCGGGAGGGGCTACAATGAGCAGTTCTTC. The chain is built from TRBV14 and TRBJ2-1, with 8 bases fitting TRBD2. V lost 1 base, J lost 3 bases, and 5 bases stayed unmatched. Germline loops: CDR1 SGHDN, CDR2 FVKESK. The CDR3 length is 16 residues. Full variable domain (remainder filled in from reference TRBV14 and TRBJ2-1): EAGVTQFPSHSVIEKGQTVTLRCDPISGHDNLYWYRRVMGKEIKFLLHFVKESKQDESGMPNNRFLAERTGGTYSTLKVQPAELEDSGVYFCASSQAVGRGYNEQFFGPGTRLTVL.

Written as DNA, the CDR3 is TGTGCCAGCAGCCCCGGGACCGGGGCTTTCTTT. Translated, it gives CASSPGTGAFF. This sequence joins TRBV7-9 and TRBJ1-1; TRBD1 is a possible D gene (5 bases). Trimming stripped 5 bases from V and 11 bases from J, with 12 bases between. Germline V gene lookup returns CDR1 SEHNR and CDR2 FQNEAQ (reference sequence). The CDR3 runs to 11 residues.

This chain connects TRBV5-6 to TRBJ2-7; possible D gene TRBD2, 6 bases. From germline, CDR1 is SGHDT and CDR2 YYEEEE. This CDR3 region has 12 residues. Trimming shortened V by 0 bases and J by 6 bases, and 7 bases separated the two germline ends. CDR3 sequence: CASSLVGGEQYF. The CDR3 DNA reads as TGTGCCAGCAGCTTGGTGGGGGGCGAGCAGTACTTC.

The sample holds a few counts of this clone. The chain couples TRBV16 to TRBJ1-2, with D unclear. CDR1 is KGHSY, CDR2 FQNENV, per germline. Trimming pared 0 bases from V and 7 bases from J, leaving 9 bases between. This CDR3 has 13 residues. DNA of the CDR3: TGTGCCAGCAGCCAATCCACGGCGGGTGGCTACACCTTC. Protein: CASSQSTAGGYTF.

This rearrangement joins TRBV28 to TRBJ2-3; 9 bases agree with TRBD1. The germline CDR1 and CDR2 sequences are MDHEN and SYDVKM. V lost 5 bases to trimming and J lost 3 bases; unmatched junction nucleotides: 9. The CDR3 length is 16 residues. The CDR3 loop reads CASSPPRDRVTDTQYF. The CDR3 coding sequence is TGTGCCAGCAGTCCACCCCGGGACAGGGTAACAGATACGCAGTATTTT. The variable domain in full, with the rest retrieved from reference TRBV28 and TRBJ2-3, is DVKVTQSSRYLVKRTGEKVFLECVQDMDHENMFWYRQDPGLGLRLIYFSYDVKMKEKGDIPEGYSVSREKKERFSLILESASTNQTSMYLCASSPPRDRVTDTQYFGPGTRLTVL.